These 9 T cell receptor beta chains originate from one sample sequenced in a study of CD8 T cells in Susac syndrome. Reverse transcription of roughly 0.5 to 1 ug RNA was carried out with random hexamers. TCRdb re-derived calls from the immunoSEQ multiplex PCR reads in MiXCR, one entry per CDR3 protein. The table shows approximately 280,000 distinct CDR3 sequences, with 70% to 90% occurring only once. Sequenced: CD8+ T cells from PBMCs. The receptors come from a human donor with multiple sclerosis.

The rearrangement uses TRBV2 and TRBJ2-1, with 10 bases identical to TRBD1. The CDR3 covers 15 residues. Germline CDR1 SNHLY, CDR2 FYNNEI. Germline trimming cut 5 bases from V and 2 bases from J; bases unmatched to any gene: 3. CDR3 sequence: CASSIGQGAYNEQFF. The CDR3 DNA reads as TGTGCCAGCAGTATCGGACAGGGGGCCTACAATGAGCAGTTCTTC.

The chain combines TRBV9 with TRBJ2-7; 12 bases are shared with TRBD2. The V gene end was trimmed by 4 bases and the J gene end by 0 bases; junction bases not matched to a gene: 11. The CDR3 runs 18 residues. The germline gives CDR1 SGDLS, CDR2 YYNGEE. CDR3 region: CASSNQGLAGRSSYEQYF. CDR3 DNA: TGTGCCAGCAGCAACCAAGGACTAGCGGGAAGGAGCTCCTACGAGCAGTACTTC.

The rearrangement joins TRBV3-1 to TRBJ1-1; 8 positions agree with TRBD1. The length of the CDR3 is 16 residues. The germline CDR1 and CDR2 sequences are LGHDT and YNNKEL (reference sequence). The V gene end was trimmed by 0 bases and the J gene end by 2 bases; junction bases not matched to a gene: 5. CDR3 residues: CASSQDWTGPNTEAFF. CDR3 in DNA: TGTGCCAGCAGCCAAGATTGGACAGGGCCAAACACTGAAGCTTTCTTT.

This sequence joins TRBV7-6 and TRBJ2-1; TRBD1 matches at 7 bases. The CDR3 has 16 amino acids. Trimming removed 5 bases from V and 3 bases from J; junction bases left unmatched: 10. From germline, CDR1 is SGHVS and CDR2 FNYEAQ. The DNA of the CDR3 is TGTGCCAGCAGCCTCGTGAAGCGACAGGGCTACAATGAGCAGTTCTTC. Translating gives CASSLVKRQGYNEQFF.

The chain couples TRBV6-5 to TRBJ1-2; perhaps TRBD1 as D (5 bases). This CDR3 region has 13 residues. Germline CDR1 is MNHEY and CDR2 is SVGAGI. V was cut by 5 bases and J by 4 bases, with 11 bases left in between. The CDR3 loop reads CASSPDGTYGYTF. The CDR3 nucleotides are TGTGCCAGCAGTCCCGACGGGACCTATGGCTACACCTTC.

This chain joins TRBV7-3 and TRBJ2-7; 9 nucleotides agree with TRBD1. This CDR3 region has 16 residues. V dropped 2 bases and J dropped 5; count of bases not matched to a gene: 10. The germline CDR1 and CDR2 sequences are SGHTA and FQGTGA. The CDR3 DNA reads TGTGCCAGCAGCTTAGGGGGACAGGGAAAAATCCACGAGCAGTACTTC. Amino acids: CASSLGGQGKIHEQYF.

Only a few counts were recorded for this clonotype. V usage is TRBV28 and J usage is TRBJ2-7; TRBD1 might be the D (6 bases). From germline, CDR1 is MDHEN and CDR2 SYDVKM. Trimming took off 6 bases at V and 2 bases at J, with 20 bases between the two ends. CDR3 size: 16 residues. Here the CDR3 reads CASSRIKVDRTYEQYF. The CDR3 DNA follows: TGTGCCAGCAGCCGGATTAAGGTGGACAGAACCTACGAGCAGTACTTC.

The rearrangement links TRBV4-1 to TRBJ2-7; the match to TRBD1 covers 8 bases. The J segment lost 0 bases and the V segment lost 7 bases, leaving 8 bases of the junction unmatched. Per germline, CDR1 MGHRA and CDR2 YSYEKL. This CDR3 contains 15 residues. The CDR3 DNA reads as TGCGCCAGCACCCAGACCGGGACAGGCTCCTACGAGCAGTACTTC. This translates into CASTQTGTGSYEQYF.

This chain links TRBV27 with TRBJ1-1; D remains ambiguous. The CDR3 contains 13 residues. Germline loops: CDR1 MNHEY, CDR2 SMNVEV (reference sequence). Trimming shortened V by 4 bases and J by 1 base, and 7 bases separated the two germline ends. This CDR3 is CASSWVSNTEAFF. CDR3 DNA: TGTGCCAGCAGTTGGGTCTCGAACACTGAAGCTTTCTTT.